This T cell receptor (beta chain) was documented in a study of cytomegalovirus exposure and HLA in healthy donors. PCR employed 60 Vbeta and 13 Jbeta primers. Measured with immunoSEQ multiplex PCR; TCRdb has only the in-frame clones, and not every one. The sample yields about 37,000 clones, around two thirds seen once. CDR1 MDHEN and CDR2 SYDVKM come from the germline V gene. J lost 3 bases, V lost 6 bases, and 8 bases had no gene match. The CDR3 extends over 15 amino acids. The V gene is TRBV28, the J gene TRBJ1-5; TRBD1 matches at 7 bases. The material sequenced was PBMCs. This receptor was taken from a man younger than 45 in good health and CMV-seronegative. CDR3 coding DNA: TGTGCCAGCAGACCTGGACAGGCTTACAATCAGCCCCAGCATTTT. Protein product: CASRPGQAYNQPQHF.